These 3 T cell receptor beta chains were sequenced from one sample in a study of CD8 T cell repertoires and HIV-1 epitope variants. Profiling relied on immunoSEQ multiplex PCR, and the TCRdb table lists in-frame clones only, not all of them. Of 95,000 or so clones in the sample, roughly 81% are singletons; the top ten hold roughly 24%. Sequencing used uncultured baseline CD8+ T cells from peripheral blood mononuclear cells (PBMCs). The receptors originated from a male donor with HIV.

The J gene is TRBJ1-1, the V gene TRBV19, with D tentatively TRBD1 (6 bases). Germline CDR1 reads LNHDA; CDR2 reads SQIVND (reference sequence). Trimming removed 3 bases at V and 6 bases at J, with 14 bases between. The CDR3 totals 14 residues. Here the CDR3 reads CASSILDRAAEAFF. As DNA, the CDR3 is TGTGCCAGTAGTATTTTGGACAGAGCAGCTGAAGCTTTCTTT.

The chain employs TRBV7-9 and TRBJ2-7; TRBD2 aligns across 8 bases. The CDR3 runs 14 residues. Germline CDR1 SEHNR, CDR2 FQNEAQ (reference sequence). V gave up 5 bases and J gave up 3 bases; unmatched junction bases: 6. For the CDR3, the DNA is TGTGCCAGCAGCGACCCCGGGACTAGCTACGAGCAGTACTTC. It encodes CASSDPGTSYEQYF.

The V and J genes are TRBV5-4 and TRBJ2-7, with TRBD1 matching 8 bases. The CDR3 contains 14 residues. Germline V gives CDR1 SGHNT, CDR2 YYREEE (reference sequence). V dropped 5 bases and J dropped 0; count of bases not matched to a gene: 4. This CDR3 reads CASSHRGSSYEQYF. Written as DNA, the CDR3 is TGTGCCAGCAGTCACAGGGGGAGCTCCTACGAGCAGTACTTC.